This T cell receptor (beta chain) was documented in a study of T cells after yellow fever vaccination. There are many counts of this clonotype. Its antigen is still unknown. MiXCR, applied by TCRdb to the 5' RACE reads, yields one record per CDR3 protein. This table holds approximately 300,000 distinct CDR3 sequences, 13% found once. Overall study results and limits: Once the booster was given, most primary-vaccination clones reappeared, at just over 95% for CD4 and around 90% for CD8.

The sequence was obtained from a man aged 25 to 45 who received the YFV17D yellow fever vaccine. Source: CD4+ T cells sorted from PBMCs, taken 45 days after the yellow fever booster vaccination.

The CDR3 region is CARLAGWEQYF. The CDR3 DNA sequence: TGTGCCAGGCTAGCCGGTTGGGAGCAGTACTTC. The chain employs TRBV7-2 and TRBJ2-7; the D gene is possibly TRBD2 (5 bases). This CDR3 contains 11 residues. V was cut by 9 bases and J by 7 bases, with 13 bases left in between. The germline V gene encodes CDR1 SGHTA and CDR2 FQGNSA. The whole variable domain, remainder taken from reference TRBV7-2 and TRBJ2-7, is GAGVSQSPSNKVTEKGKDVELRCDPISGHTALYWYRQSLGQGLEFLIYFQGNSAPDKSGLPSDRFSAERTGGSVSTLTIQRTQQEDSAVYLCARLAGWEQYFGPGTRLTVT.